These 17 T cell receptor beta chains were sequenced from one sample in a study of siplizumab effects on memory and regulatory T cells. Libraries were prepared by immunoSEQ multiplex PCR; TCRdb keeps only in-frame clonotypes and omits some of them. The sample contains about 72,000 clones, under 95% of which appear only once. The sequenced sample consisted of CD8+ T cells sorted from blood. The receptors shown here come from a human donor in good health.

This sequence joins TRBV25-1 and TRBJ2-1; 12 bases are a match to TRBD2. Per the germline V gene, CDR1 is MGHDK and CDR2 is SYGVNS. V dropped 3 bases and J dropped 7; count of bases not matched to a gene: 4. This CDR3 has 15 residues. The CDR3 spells CASSELAGGTNEQFF. CDR3 coding DNA: TGTGCCAGCAGTGAGCTAGCGGGGGGGACAAATGAGCAGTTCTTC.

V usage is TRBV7-9 and J usage is TRBJ2-7; perhaps TRBD2 as D (6 bases). V lost 5 bases to trimming and J lost 3 bases, with 20 bases between them. Germline CDR1 SEHNR, CDR2 FQNEAQ (reference sequence). CDR3 size: 16 residues. The DNA of the CDR3 is TGTGCCAGCAGCAACATGACCTCTGGGGGGTACTACGAGCAGTACTTC. Protein sequence: CASSNMTSGGYYEQYF.

The chain employs TRBV27 and TRBJ2-1; D unresolved. Germline loops: CDR1 MNHEY, CDR2 SMNVEV (reference sequence). The CDR3 loop spans 14 amino acids. V was clipped by 5 bases and J by 1 base, with 9 bases between them. As DNA, the CDR3 is TGTGCCAGCAGTCCCATGACGTCCTACAATGAGCAGTTCTTC. Translating it yields CASSPMTSYNEQFF.

V gene TRBV6-1 combines with J gene TRBJ1-5, with TRBD1 identical over 7 bases. V shed 3 bases and J 4 bases; nucleotides not matched to a gene: 9. This CDR3 is 16 amino acids long. Germline V gene lookup returns CDR1 MNHNS and CDR2 SASEGT. The chain's CDR3 is CASSDTGTASNQPQHF. The CDR3 coding sequence is TGTGCCAGCAGTGATACGGGGACAGCTTCAAATCAGCCCCAGCATTTT.

The V and J genes are TRBV7-2 and TRBJ2-7, with TRBD2 identical over 10 bases. Trimming cost V 5 bases and J 0 bases; bases outside gene matches: 4. The germline gives CDR1 SGHTA, CDR2 FQGNSA. The CDR3 runs 15 residues. CDR3 residues: CASSALAGDSYEQYF. CDR3 bases: TGTGCCAGCAGCGCTCTAGCGGGGGACTCCTACGAGCAGTACTTC.

Only one count was recorded for this clone. The rearrangement uses TRBV28 and TRBJ2-2; TRBD2 matches at 9 bases. Germline CDR1 MDHEN, CDR2 SYDVKM. The V and J ends lost 3 bases and 8 bases, in that order; junction bases with no gene match: 10. The CDR3 covers 16 residues. This chain's CDR3 is CASSFRASGIGGELFF. The CDR3 coding sequence is TGTGCCAGCAGTTTTAGGGCTAGCGGGATCGGTGGGGAGCTGTTTTTT.

The CDR3, as DNA: TGCGCCAGCAGCTTGACGAGAAGCGGGGGCCCCCAAGAGACCCAGTACTTC. It translates to CASSLTRSGGPQETQYF. V gene TRBV5-1 combines with J gene TRBJ2-5, with 8 nucleotides matching TRBD2. CDR1 is SGHRS and CDR2 is YFSETQ in the germline V gene. The CDR3 is 17 amino acids. The trim removed 1 base at V and 1 base at J, leaving 9 bases unmatched. Together with reference TRBV5-1 and TRBJ2-5, the CDR3 gives the full variable domain: KAGVTQTPRYLIKTRGQQVTLSCSPISGHRSVSWYQQTPGQGLQFLFEYFSETQRNKGNFPGRFSGRQFSNSRSEMNVSTLELGDSALYLCASSLTRSGGPQETQYFGPGTRLLVL.

This clone was picked up one time. The V and J genes are TRBV6-6 and TRBJ2-1; D is undetermined. V was clipped by 6 bases and J by 6 bases, with 12 bases between them. Germline CDR1 and CDR2: MNHNY and SVGAGI (reference sequence). The CDR3 sequence is 13 residues long. CDR3 nucleotides: TGTGCCAGCAGCGCCGGACGGATCAATGAGCAGTTCTTC. Amino acid sequence: CASSAGRINEQFF.

The DNA of the CDR3 is TGTGCCAGCAGCAGTTGGACAGCGAACACTGAAGCTTTCTTT. This codes for CASSSWTANTEAFF. This chain links TRBV5-4 with TRBJ1-1, with a tentative D call TRBD1 (6 bases). V shed 4 bases and J shed 1 base, with 11 bases lying between them. Germline values: CDR1 SGHNT, CDR2 YYREEE (reference sequence). The CDR3 has 14 amino acids.

The J gene is TRBJ2-2, the V gene TRBV19; D remains ambiguous. The germline V and J ends were trimmed by 8 bases and 8 bases, with 6 bases remaining between them. This CDR3 comprises 10 residues. Germline CDR1 LNHDA, CDR2 SQIVND (reference sequence). The CDR3 DNA follows: TGTGCCAGTTTCGGAGGGGAGCTGTTTTTT. This codes for CASFGGELFF.

This chain links TRBV19 with TRBJ2-7, with 11 bases identical to TRBD2. J gave up 3 bases and V 10 bases, and 2 bases lay outside the gene matches. There are 12 residues in the CDR3. Germline V gives CDR1 LNHDA, CDR2 SQIVND (reference sequence). The CDR3 loop reads CATSGGFYEQYF. The CDR3 DNA reads as TGTGCCACTAGCGGGGGGTTCTACGAGCAGTACTTC.

The rearrangement joins TRBV7-9 to TRBJ1-1; no firm D call. Trimming took off 2 bases at V and 1 base at J, with 11 bases between the two ends. Germline V CDR1 and CDR2: SEHNR, FQNEAQ (reference sequence). The CDR3 is 15 residues long. The CDR3 reads CASSLKKRENTEAFF. The CDR3 region has the DNA TGTGCCAGCAGCTTAAAAAAAAGAGAGAACACTGAAGCTTTCTTT.

V usage is TRBV28 and J usage is TRBJ2-7, with TRBD1 matching 7 bases. This CDR3 contains 15 residues. From germline, CDR1 is MDHEN and CDR2 SYDVKM. Losses at the gene ends were 5 bases for V and 4 bases for J; bases not matched to a gene: 11. Here the CDR3 DNA reads TGTGCCAGCAGTGGCAGAGGGGGCATCTTTTACGAGCAGTACTTC. Residues: CASSGRGGIFYEQYF.

The chain links TRBV7-9 to TRBJ1-3, with 7 bases fitting TRBD1. The CDR3 sequence is 18 residues long. The J segment lost 3 bases and the V segment lost 5 bases, leaving 16 bases of the junction unmatched. Germline V gives CDR1 SEHNR, CDR2 FQNEAQ (reference sequence). CDR3 in amino acids: CASSPPQYLGGDGNTIYF. CDR3 DNA: TGTGCCAGCAGCCCGCCCCAATATTTAGGGGGCGATGGAAACACCATATATTTT.

The chain uses TRBV5-1 and TRBJ1-1, with D perhaps matching TRBD1 (6 bases). V lost 0 bases and J lost 7, with 10 bases in between. From germline, CDR1 is SGHRS and CDR2 YFSETQ. The CDR3 loop spans 13 amino acids. CDR3 nucleotide sequence: TGCGCCAGCAGCTTGGGGCAGGGGTATGAAGCTTTCTTT. Translating it yields CASSLGQGYEAFF. Full variable domain (remainder filled in from reference TRBV5-1 and TRBJ1-1): KAGVTQTPRYLIKTRGQQVTLSCSPISGHRSVSWYQQTPGQGLQFLFEYFSETQRNKGNFPGRFSGRQFSNSRSEMNVSTLELGDSALYLCASSLGQGYEAFFGQGTRLTVV.

This chain connects TRBV19 to TRBJ2-1; D is undetermined. Deletions cut 4 bases from V and 2 bases from J, with 12 bases between. Germline assignment: CDR1 LNHDA and CDR2 SQIVND (reference sequence). CDR3 length equals 15 residues. CDR3 DNA: TGTGCCAGTAGTAAGACCCCTCCTACCTACAATGAGCAGTTCTTC. It yields the protein CASSKTPPTYNEQFF.

This rearrangement joins TRBV10-2 to TRBJ2-7; D tentatively fits TRBD1 or TRBD2 (5 bases each). V lost 7 bases and J 4 bases, leaving 11 bases between the germline ends. The CDR3 is 12 residues long. Germline lookup yields CDR1 WSHSY and CDR2 SAAADI. CDR3 coding DNA: TGCGCCAGCACGGGGACGTTGTACGAGCAGTACTTC. Residues: CASTGTLYEQYF.